This record covers a single T cell receptor beta chain. This specimen belongs to a study of blood T cell repertoires in COVID-19. Study background: COVID-19 samples from acute and convalescent phases originated in the United States, Italy and Spain. PBMCs, B-cell-depleted T cells, or T cells were the source of the cDNA or gDNA that made up the material.

Germline V gene sequence: CDR1 SGHAT, CDR2 FQNNGV. Trimming left V 2 bases short and J 8 bases short, with 12 bases between. This CDR3 spans 13 amino acids. Clones were read by immunoSEQ multiplex PCR, and TCRdb kept only the in-frame ones, dropping some. The table lists under 65,000 clones, more than 80% of them singletons, with roughly 9.2% in the top ten. The source of this sequence is a woman of 80 years or more with active COVID-19. Sequences were obtained from peripheral blood. The rearrangement uses TRBV11-2 and TRBJ1-1; D is uncertain. CDR3 sequence reads: CASSLKVGFEAFF. The CDR3 coding sequence is TGTGCCAGCAGCTTAAAGGTCGGGTTCGAAGCTTTCTTT.